This T cell receptor beta chain was sequenced for a study of post-analysis software for immune sequencing data. Study-level background: As for disease course, relapsing-remitting, secondary progressive and progressive-relapsing multiple sclerosis were all included. Study-wide results and caveats: Analysis by F measure revealed that same-batch samples clustered strongly together. Normalized Chao1 diversity in multiple sclerosis patients fell significantly below that of controls.

Unique molecular identifiers were built into the TCR beta cDNA libraries. Using its own MiXCR run on the PCR reads, TCRdb lists one record per CDR3 protein. Of some 160,000 distinct CDR3 sequences listed, under 40% are singletons. The length of the CDR3 is 12 residues. V lost 4 bases and J 3 bases, leaving 6 bases between the germline ends. CDR1 is SGHTA, CDR2 FQGNSA, per germline. As for this clonotype: Its antigen is not known.

The V and J genes are TRBV7-2 and TRBJ2-5; D unresolved. The sample was blood, taken after autologous hematopoietic stem cell transplantation. The TCR comes from a girl aged 5 to 17 with multiple sclerosis. CDR3: CASSWQKETQYF. As DNA, the CDR3 is TGTGCCAGCAGCTGGCAGAAAGAGACCCAGTACTTC.